The present entry profiles one TCR beta chain with its context. This CDR3 is 16 amino acids long. With V trimmed by 5 bases and J by 10 bases, 11 bases remained unmatched. CDR1 is MGHDK and CDR2 is SYGVNS in the germline V gene. An amount of RNA that ranged from roughly 0.5 to 1 ug was reverse transcribed with random hexamers. Across 54 Vbeta and 13 Jbeta, TCR beta CDR3 was amplified with immunoSEQ multiplex PCR. In TCRdb, the immunoSEQ multiplex PCR reads were re-called with MiXCR into one record per CDR3 protein. This sample has 250,000 to 300,000 distinct CDR3 sequences; about 91% occur once, and the top ten carry around 0.2%. The data derive from a study of CD8 T cells in Susac syndrome. CD8+ and CD4+ blood T cells underwent TCR beta sequencing.

The chain recombines TRBV25-1 with TRBJ2-1; the match to TRBD2 covers 13 bases. This TCR derives from a human donor with multiple sclerosis. The sample comprised CD8+ T cells from PBMCs. CDR3 sequence reads: CASSLTPGTSGKEQFF. CDR3 nucleotide sequence: TGTGCCAGCAGTTTAACCCCCGGGACTAGCGGGAAGGAGCAGTTCTTC.